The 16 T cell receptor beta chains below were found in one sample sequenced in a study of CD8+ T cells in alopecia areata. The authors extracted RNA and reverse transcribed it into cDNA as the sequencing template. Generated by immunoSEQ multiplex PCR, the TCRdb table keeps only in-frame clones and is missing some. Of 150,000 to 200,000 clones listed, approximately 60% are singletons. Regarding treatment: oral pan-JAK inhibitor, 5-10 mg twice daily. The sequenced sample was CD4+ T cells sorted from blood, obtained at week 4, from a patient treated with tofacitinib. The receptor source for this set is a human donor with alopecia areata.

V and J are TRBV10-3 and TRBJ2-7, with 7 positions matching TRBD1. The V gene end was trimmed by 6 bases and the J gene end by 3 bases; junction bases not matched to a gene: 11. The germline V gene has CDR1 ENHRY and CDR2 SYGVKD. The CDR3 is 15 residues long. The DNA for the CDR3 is TGTGCCATCAGCACTCCCAGGGGGACCGGCTACGAGCAGTACTTC. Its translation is CAISTPRGTGYEQYF.

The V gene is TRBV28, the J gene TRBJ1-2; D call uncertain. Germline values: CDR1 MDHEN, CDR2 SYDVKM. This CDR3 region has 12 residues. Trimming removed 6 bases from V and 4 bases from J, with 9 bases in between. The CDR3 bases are TGTGCCAGCAGGGGGTCGGTCTATGGCTACACCTTC. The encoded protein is CASRGSVYGYTF.

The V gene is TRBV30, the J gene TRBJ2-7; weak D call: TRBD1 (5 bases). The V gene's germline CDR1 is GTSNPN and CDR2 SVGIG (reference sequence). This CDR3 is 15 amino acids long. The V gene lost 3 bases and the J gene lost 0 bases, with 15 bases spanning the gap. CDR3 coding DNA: TGTGCCTGGAGACTTAACAGGTCGAGCTCCTACGAGCAGTACTTC. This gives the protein CAWRLNRSSSYEQYF.

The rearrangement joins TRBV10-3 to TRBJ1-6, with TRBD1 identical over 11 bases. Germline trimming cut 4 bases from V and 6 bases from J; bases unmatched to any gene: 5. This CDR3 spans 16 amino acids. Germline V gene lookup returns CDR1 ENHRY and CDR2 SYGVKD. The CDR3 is CAISAGTGGANSPLHF. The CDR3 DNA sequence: TGTGCCATCAGTGCCGGGACAGGGGGTGCTAATTCACCCCTCCACTTT.

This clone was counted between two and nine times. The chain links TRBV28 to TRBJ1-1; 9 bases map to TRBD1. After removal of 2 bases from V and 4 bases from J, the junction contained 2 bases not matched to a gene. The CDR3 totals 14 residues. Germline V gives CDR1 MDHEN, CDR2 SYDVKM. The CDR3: CASSLRDRVTEAFF. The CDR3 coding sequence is TGTGCCAGCAGTTTACGGGACAGGGTCACTGAAGCTTTCTTT.

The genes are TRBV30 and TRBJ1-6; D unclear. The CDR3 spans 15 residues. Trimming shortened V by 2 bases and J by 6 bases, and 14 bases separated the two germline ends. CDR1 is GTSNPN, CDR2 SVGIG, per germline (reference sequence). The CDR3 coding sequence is TGTGCCTGGAGTCACTCCCGGGGTCTTAATTCACCCCTCCACTTT. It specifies CAWSHSRGLNSPLHF.

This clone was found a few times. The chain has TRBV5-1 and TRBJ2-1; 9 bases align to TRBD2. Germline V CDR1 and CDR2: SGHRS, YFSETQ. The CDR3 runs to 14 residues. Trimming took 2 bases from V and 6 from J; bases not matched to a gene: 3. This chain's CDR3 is CASSLQRGVNEQFF. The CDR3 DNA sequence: TGCGCCAGCAGCTTACAGCGGGGGGTCAATGAGCAGTTCTTC.

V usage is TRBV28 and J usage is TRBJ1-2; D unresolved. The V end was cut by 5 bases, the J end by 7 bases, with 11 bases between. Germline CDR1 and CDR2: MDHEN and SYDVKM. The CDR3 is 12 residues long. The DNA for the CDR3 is TGTGCCAGCAGTGCCCACTCCCGTGGCTACACCTTC. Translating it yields CASSAHSRGYTF.

CDR3 nucleotides: TGTGCCAGCAGCACGACACAGTCTCAAGCTTTCTTT. Encoded protein: CASSTTQSQAFF. V is TRBV7-9 and J is TRBJ1-1, with D unresolved. Germline V gives CDR1 SEHNR, CDR2 FQNEAQ (reference sequence). This CDR3 spans 12 amino acids. The V end was cut by 5 bases, the J end by 9 bases, with 13 bases between.

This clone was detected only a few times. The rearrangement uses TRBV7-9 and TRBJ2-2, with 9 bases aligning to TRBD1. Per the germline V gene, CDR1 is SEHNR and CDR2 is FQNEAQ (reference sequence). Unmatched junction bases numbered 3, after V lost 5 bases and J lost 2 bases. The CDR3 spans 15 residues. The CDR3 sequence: CASSVGQGNTGELFF. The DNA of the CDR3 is TGTGCCAGCAGCGTGGGACAGGGTAACACCGGGGAGCTGTTTTTT.

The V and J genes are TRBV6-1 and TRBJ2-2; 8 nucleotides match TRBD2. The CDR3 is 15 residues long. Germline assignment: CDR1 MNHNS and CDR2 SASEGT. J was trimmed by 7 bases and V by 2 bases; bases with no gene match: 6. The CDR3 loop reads CASSERGGLIGELFF. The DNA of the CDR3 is TGTGCCAGCAGTGAACGCGGGGGGCTGATCGGGGAGCTGTTTTTT.

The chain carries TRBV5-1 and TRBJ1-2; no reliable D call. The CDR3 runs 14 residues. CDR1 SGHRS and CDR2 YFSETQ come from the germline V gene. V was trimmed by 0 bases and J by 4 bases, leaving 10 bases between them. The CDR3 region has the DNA TGCGCCAGCAGCTTGGGGGAGCCTCGCTATGGCTACACCTTC. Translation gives CASSLGEPRYGYTF.

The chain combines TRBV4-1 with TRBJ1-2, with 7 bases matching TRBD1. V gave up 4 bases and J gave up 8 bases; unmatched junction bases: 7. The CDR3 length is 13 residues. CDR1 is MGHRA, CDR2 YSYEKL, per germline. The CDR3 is CASSPGQFWGYTF. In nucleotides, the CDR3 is TGCGCCAGCAGCCCGGGACAGTTTTGGGGCTACACCTTC.

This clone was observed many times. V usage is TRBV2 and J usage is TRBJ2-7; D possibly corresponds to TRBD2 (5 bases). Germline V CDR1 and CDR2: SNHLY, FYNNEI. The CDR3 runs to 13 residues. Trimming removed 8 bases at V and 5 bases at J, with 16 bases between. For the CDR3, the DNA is TGTGCCAGCTCGTATAATATGGAGGACGAGCAGTACTTC. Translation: CASSYNMEDEQYF.

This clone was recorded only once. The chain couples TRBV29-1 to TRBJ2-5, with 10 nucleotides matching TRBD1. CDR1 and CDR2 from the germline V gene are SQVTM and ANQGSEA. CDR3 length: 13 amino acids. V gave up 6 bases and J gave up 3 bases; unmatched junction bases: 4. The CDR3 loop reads CSVRTGGKETQYF. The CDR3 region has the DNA TGCAGCGTCAGGACAGGGGGTAAAGAGACCCAGTACTTC.

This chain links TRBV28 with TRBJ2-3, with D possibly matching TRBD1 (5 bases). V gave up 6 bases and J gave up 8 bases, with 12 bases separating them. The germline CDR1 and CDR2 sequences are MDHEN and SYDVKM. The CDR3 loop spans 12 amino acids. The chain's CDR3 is CASSLRAGTQYF. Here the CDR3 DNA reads TGTGCCAGCAGCCTCAGGGCTGGTACGCAGTATTTT.